This T cell receptor beta chain was captured in a study of T cells after yellow fever vaccination. Study context: Those fractions that held only low numbers of cells were prepared using the SMART-Seq v4 Ultra Low Input RNA kit.

This clonotype occurred many times. Its antigen is not known. TCRdb ran MiXCR on the 5' RACE reads and lists one entry per CDR3 protein. In the table there are 300,000 to 350,000 distinct CDR3 sequences, around 4.5% of which are singletons. Germline assignment: CDR1 SGHVS and CDR2 FNYEAQ. Trimming stripped 5 bases from V and 1 base from J, with 20 bases between. CDR3 length: 17 residues. Study-level results: Reappearance after the booster was seen for most primary-vaccination clones, at roughly 96% CD4 and 75% to 90% CD8. Contamination by abundant bulk-population clonotypes could be present in FACS-sorted repertoires. Peaking on day 5 versus 15, the secondary response was faster but weaker.

The chain recombines TRBV7-6 with TRBJ1-1; tentatively, D is TRBD1 (6 bases). The sequence was collected from a man younger than 35 who received the YFV17D yellow fever vaccine. The material sequenced was PBMCs, taken 15 days after the yellow fever booster vaccination. The CDR3 DNA follows: TGTGCCAGCAGCGTAGGGGGGACATCAGGACCGAACACTGAAGCTTTCTTT. It specifies CASSVGGTSGPNTEAFF.